One sample yielded the 5 T cell receptor beta chains listed below, sequenced in a study of early T cells in non-severe SARS-CoV-2 infection. TCRdb used MiXCR to reprocess the 5' RACE reads, holding one entry per CDR3 protein. The profile shows 86,000 or so distinct CDR3 sequences, roughly 6% of them singletons. The sample taken for sequencing was whole blood. The source is an adult who was a healthcare worker with PCR-confirmed SARS-CoV-2 infection or an uninfected control (not recorded which).

V gene TRBV5-1 combines with J gene TRBJ1-1; TRBD1 might be the D (6 bases). CDR3 size: 15 residues. Germline CDR1 reads SGHRS; CDR2 reads YFSETQ. V shed 3 bases and J shed 5 bases, with 17 bases lying between them. CDR3 sequence: CASSSSRTVITEAFF. The CDR3 DNA sequence: TGCGCCAGCAGCTCTTCCAGGACAGTCATTACTGAAGCTTTCTTT.

Ten or more counts support this clonotype. The rearrangement links TRBV6-2 or TRBV6-3 to TRBJ2-1; maybe TRBD1 (5 bases). In germline, CDR1 is MNHEY, CDR2 SVGEGT. CDR3 length equals 16 residues. Between the trimmed V and J ends, which lost 2 bases and 2 bases, there was a span of 13 bases. The CDR3 reads CASSYTGRTAYNEQFF. CDR3 nucleotide sequence: TGTGCCAGCAGTTACACAGGAAGGACGGCCTACAATGAGCAGTTCTTC.

This clonotype was picked up many times. This chain connects TRBV7-2 to TRBJ1-1; tentative D call: TRBD1 (6 bases). Germline V gene lookup returns CDR1 SGHTA and CDR2 FQGNSA. CDR3 size: 14 residues. The V end lost 1 base, the J end lost 4 bases, and 10 bases lay between the germline ends. This chain's CDR3 is CASSLDRAGTEAFF. The DNA of the CDR3 is TGTGCCAGCAGCTTAGACAGGGCAGGCACTGAAGCTTTCTTT.

This clonotype was found a few times. The chain couples TRBV29-1 to TRBJ2-5, with 8 bases matching TRBD1. The CDR3 runs to 12 residues. Losses at the gene ends were 7 bases for V and 2 bases for J; bases not matched to a gene: 3. Germline values: CDR1 SQVTM, CDR2 ANQGSEA. The CDR3 DNA reads TGCAGCGCCGGGACAGGTCAAGAGACCCAGTACTTC. This gives the protein CSAGTGQETQYF.

The chain combines TRBV29-1 with TRBJ2-3; the D gene could be TRBD1 or TRBD2 (5 bases each). Between the trimmed V and J ends, which lost 6 bases and 1 base, there was a span of 17 bases. The CDR3 sequence is 15 residues long. CDR1 and CDR2 (germline): SQVTM, ANQGSEA. The CDR3 DNA is TGCAGCGTAAACTTGACTCCGGGGCGCACAGATACGCAGTATTTT. Translated: CSVNLTPGRTDTQYF.